The 3 T cell receptor beta chains below were found in one sample sequenced in a study of response to subunit inactivated influenza vaccine. TCRdb processed the RT-PCR reads anew with MiXCR; each CDR3 protein has one entry. The table lists roughly 700,000 distinct CDR3 sequences, more than 15% of them singletons. The material sequenced was PBMCs from blood, taken 12 days after vaccination. The receptor set was obtained from a man aged 45-65 years who received an inactivated influenza vaccine.

This clonotype was found many times. The chain links TRBV5-5 to TRBJ2-2; 9 bases are a match to TRBD2. There are 17 residues in the CDR3. Germline CDR1 reads SGHKS; CDR2 reads YYEKEE (reference sequence). The trim removed 5 bases at V and 0 bases at J, leaving 8 bases unmatched. CDR3 loop: CASSTAPSGTNTGELFF. The CDR3 nucleotides are TGTGCCAGCAGTACAGCTCCTAGCGGGACGAACACCGGGGAGCTGTTTTTT.

This chain links TRBV15 with TRBJ1-5, with 7 bases that match TRBD1. J gave up 5 bases and V 1 base, and 8 bases lay outside the gene matches. Germline V gene lookup returns CDR1 LNHNV and CDR2 YYDKDF (reference sequence). The CDR3 is made up of 16 amino acids. The CDR3 region is CATSRGQGGGYQPQHF. The CDR3 bases are TGTGCCACCAGCAGAGGACAGGGAGGGGGATATCAGCCCCAGCATTTT.

This clonotype was seen more than once but under ten times. This chain uses TRBV29-1 with TRBJ1-1, with unresolved D. The germline V gene has CDR1 SQVTM and CDR2 ANQGSEA. The CDR3 is made up of 14 amino acids. V was pared by 3 bases and J by 4 bases, with 15 bases between. The chain's CDR3 is CSVDREGFGTEAFF. The CDR3 DNA reads as TGCAGCGTTGACCGCGAAGGGTTCGGCACTGAAGCTTTCTTT.